A single sample is the source of the 25 T cell receptor beta chains below, sequenced in a study of blood T cell repertoires in COVID-19. This table comes from immunoSEQ multiplex PCR, and its TCRdb copy is limited to in-frame clones, with some not included. The sample contains 120,000 or so clones, about 85% of which appear only once. Sequencing was done on a sample of peripheral blood. All receptors derive from a man at least 80 years old with active or convalescent COVID-19.

This clone has a handful of counts. The V call is TRBV7-2, the J call TRBJ2-5; possible D gene TRBD1, 6 bases. Trimming removed 5 bases from V and 2 bases from J, with 24 bases in between. From germline, CDR1 is SGHTA and CDR2 FQGNSA. This CDR3 spans 18 amino acids. DNA of the CDR3: TGTGCCAGCAGCCTCAGGTCGGGTTGGGGGCCCCTTCAAGAGACCCAGTACTTC. Its protein product is CASSLRSGWGPLQETQYF.

V gene TRBV7-8 combines with J gene TRBJ2-7; the D is unclear. Germline V gives CDR1 SGHVS, CDR2 FQNEAQ. V shed 5 bases and J shed 4 bases, with 18 bases lying between them. The CDR3 extends over 15 amino acids. The CDR3 bases are TGTGCCAGCAGCCCCCGTGGGCAGACGGATTACGAGCAGTACTTC. It translates to CASSPRGQTDYEQYF.

V and J are TRBV30 and TRBJ1-6; D is perhaps TRBD1 (6 bases). Germline assignment: CDR1 GTSNPN and CDR2 SVGIG (reference sequence). This CDR3 has 14 residues. V was shortened by 2 bases and J by 4 bases, with 9 bases between the two germline ends. The CDR3 sequence is CAWSLTGYNSPLHF. CDR3 DNA sequence: TGTGCCTGGAGTCTCACAGGGTATAATTCACCCCTCCACTTT.

The rearrangement uses TRBV18 and TRBJ1-6, with 7 bases lining up with TRBD1. The CDR3 length is 16 residues. Germline V gene sequence: CDR1 KGHSH, CDR2 LQKENI. Trimming took 2 bases from V and 5 from J; bases not matched to a gene: 6. This CDR3 reads CASSPTTGTDNSPLHF. The CDR3 region has the DNA TGTGCCAGCTCACCAACGACAGGGACAGATAATTCACCCCTCCACTTT.

V and J are TRBV11-2 and TRBJ1-1; D is undetermined. This CDR3 is built from 14 residues. The germline CDR1 and CDR2 sequences are SGHAT and FQNNGV. Trimming pared 5 bases from V and 2 bases from J, leaving 12 bases between. In nucleotides, the CDR3 is TGTGCCAGCAGCCCTGTCACGGTTAACACTGAAGCTTTCTTT. The encoded protein is CASSPVTVNTEAFF.

This chain uses TRBV18 with TRBJ2-7; 14 bases fit TRBD2. V shed 3 bases, J shed 6 bases, and the junction held 1 base outside the gene matches. This CDR3 is built from 14 residues. Germline values: CDR1 KGHSH, CDR2 LQKENI. The DNA of the CDR3 is TGTGCCAGCTCACCGGGACTAGCGGGAGCCGAGCAGTACTTC. Translating gives CASSPGLAGAEQYF.

This clone appeared a single time. The chain combines TRBV6-5 with TRBJ2-3; the D is unclear. V was trimmed by 2 bases and J by 0 bases, leaving 12 bases between them. Germline-derived CDR1 and CDR2 are MNHEY and SVGAGI. The CDR3 has 16 residues. CDR3 in amino acids: CASSYESTGSTDTQYF. The CDR3 DNA follows: TGTGCCAGCAGTTACGAATCGACTGGAAGCACAGATACGCAGTATTTT.

V is TRBV6-5 and J is TRBJ2-5, with TRBD2 as a possible D gene (5 bases). This CDR3 is 13 amino acids long. Germline V gene data show CDR1 as MNHEY and CDR2 as SVGAGI. The ends were cut back, 8 bases at V and 0 bases at J, with 10 bases in the middle. This CDR3 is CASARGYQETQYF. The CDR3, as DNA: TGTGCCAGCGCCCGGGGTTACCAAGAGACCCAGTACTTC.

The chain employs TRBV18 and TRBJ1-1; D might be TRBD1 (6 bases). Trimming left V 3 bases short and J 3 bases short, with 11 bases between. Germline-derived CDR1 and CDR2 are KGHSH and LQKENI. This CDR3 contains 14 residues. The CDR3 here is CASSPRQVDTEAFF. The CDR3 DNA is TGTGCCAGCTCACCGCGACAGGTAGACACTGAAGCTTTCTTT.

The V gene is TRBV5-4, the J gene TRBJ2-3, with a tentative D call TRBD1 (5 bases). V lost 0 bases and J 3 bases, leaving 14 bases between the germline ends. The V gene's germline CDR1 is SGHNT and CDR2 YYREEE (reference sequence). This CDR3 comprises 16 residues. The chain's CDR3 is CASSLGTRGRTDTQYF. CDR3 coding DNA: TGTGCCAGCAGCTTGGGGACAAGGGGCCGAACAGATACGCAGTATTTT.

The gene calls are TRBV20-1 and TRBJ2-1; tentative D call: TRBD2 (5 bases). CDR3 length equals 12 residues. Trimming stripped 3 bases from V and 9 bases from J, with 12 bases between. CDR1 is DFQATT and CDR2 is SNEGSKA in the germline V gene (reference sequence). CDR3 coding DNA: TGCAGTGCTAGTCCTAGCCGCGGTGAGCAGTTCTTC. It is translated as CSASPSRGEQFF.

The chain recombines TRBV11-2 with TRBJ2-1; 9 bases are shared with TRBD1. The CDR3 is 17 residues long. Germline V lookup: CDR1 SGHAT, CDR2 FQNNGV. With V trimmed by 4 bases and J by 9 bases, 16 bases remained unmatched. The CDR3 DNA reads TGTGCCAGCAGCTCACCCCCGGGACAGGGCATTGATGGTGAGCAGTTCTTC. Amino acids: CASSSPPGQGIDGEQFF.

This clone was observed a few times. CDR3: CASSHQTGGLIFYEQYF. The CDR3 nucleotides are TGCGCCAGCAGCCATCAGACAGGGGGCCTTATTTTTTACGAGCAGTACTTC. The gene calls are TRBV4-3 and TRBJ2-7, with 10 positions matching TRBD1. CDR3 length: 17 amino acids. Losses at the gene ends were 3 bases for V and 4 bases for J; bases not matched to a gene: 12. CDR1 LGHNA and CDR2 YSLEER come from the germline V gene.

The chain couples TRBV7-9 to TRBJ1-1, with no clear D. Germline V gene lookup returns CDR1 SEHNR and CDR2 FQNEAQ (reference sequence). The CDR3 runs to 14 residues. V was trimmed by 7 bases and J by 5 bases, leaving 17 bases between them. In nucleotides, the CDR3 is TGTGCCAGCAACAGCTGGTCAACGGGGACTGAAGCTTTCTTT. Its protein product is CASNSWSTGTEAFF.

The CDR3 DNA reads as TGTGCCAGCAGCTTACCCAACCGGACAGGGTCTAACTATGGCTACACCTTC. This codes for CASSLPNRTGSNYGYTF. The chain uses TRBV7-9 and TRBJ1-2; 8 bases agree with TRBD1. The germline gives CDR1 SEHNR, CDR2 FQNEAQ (reference sequence). J was trimmed by 0 bases and V by 2 bases; bases with no gene match: 8. The CDR3 is made up of 17 amino acids.

This clone was observed a few times. Other nucleotide sequences in the sample specify the same CDR3. This chain connects TRBV4-3 to TRBJ2-6; unclear D gene. The CDR3 is 13 amino acids. CDR1 and CDR2 (germline): LGHNA, YSLEER. V dropped 2 bases and J dropped 4 bases, with 3 bases sitting between them. This CDR3 reads CASSQQGANVLTF. For the CDR3, the DNA is TGCGCCAGCAGCCAACAGGGGGCCAACGTCCTGACTTTC.

CDR3 residues: CASSAPSGRGYTQYF. In DNA form, the CDR3 reads TGTGCCAGCAGCGCGCCTAGCGGGAGGGGTTATACGCAGTATTTT. The rearrangement uses TRBV9 and TRBJ2-3; 12 bases align to TRBD2. V dropped 3 bases and J dropped 7; count of bases not matched to a gene: 6. The CDR3 has 15 residues. The germline gives CDR1 SGDLS, CDR2 YYNGEE.

This clone was detected only a few times. The genes are TRBV25-1 and TRBJ2-2; D unclear. The germline V and J ends were trimmed by 4 bases and 7 bases, with 7 bases remaining between them. This CDR3 is 12 amino acids long. Germline assignment: CDR1 MGHDK and CDR2 SYGVNS. This CDR3 reads CASSGRSGELFF. The CDR3 DNA reads TGTGCCAGCAGTGGACGGAGCGGGGAGCTGTTTTTT.

A few counts support this clone. The chain recombines TRBV5-1 with TRBJ2-1; 10 bases match TRBD2. Germline CDR1 reads SGHRS; CDR2 reads YFSETQ. The CDR3 covers 15 residues. The V segment lost 3 bases and the J segment 7 bases; nucleotides outside the gene matches: 7. DNA for the CDR3: TGCGCCAGCAGCTACTCCGGGACTAGCGCTAATGAGCAGTTCTTC. As protein: CASSYSGTSANEQFF.

V gene TRBV6-5 combines with J gene TRBJ1-6; 7 positions agree with TRBD1. Germline CDR1 MNHEY, CDR2 SVGAGI. V was clipped by 6 bases and J by 5 bases; unmatched bases: 4. The CDR3 has 14 amino acids. CDR3 sequence reads: CASRAGTDNSPLHF. The CDR3 DNA follows: TGTGCCAGCAGGGCCGGGACAGATAATTCACCCCTCCACTTT.

The chain links TRBV19 to TRBJ1-1; 7 bases agree with TRBD1. CDR1 LNHDA and CDR2 SQIVND come from the germline V gene (reference sequence). The CDR3 length is 16 residues. Unmatched junction bases numbered 10, after V lost 6 bases and J lost 0 bases. The CDR3 sequence is CASSPGAGQLNTEAFF. Here the CDR3 DNA reads TGTGCCAGTAGCCCTGGGGCGGGACAGCTGAACACTGAAGCTTTCTTT.

There are a few counts of this clone. V and J are TRBV19 and TRBJ1-1; no definite D call. This CDR3 has 14 residues. Germline lookup yields CDR1 LNHDA and CDR2 SQIVND (reference sequence). Trimming stripped 5 bases from V and 1 base from J, with 11 bases between. CDR3 nucleotides: TGTGCCAGTAGTCCGCGTACCTGGAACACTGAAGCTTTCTTT. This codes for CASSPRTWNTEAFF.

The J gene is TRBJ1-1, the V gene TRBV6-2 or TRBV6-3, with a tentative D call TRBD1 (5 bases). V gave up 2 bases and J gave up 1 base, with 5 bases separating them. CDR1 and CDR2 (germline): MNHEY, SVGEGT. The CDR3 totals 13 residues. CDR3 in amino acids: CASSYTGNTEAFF. As DNA, the CDR3 is TGTGCCAGCAGTTACACAGGGAACACTGAAGCTTTCTTT.

The chain employs TRBV12-3 or TRBV12-4 and TRBJ2-7, with 10 bases that match TRBD1. Trimming at V came to 1 base and at J to 12 bases, leaving 3 bases not matched to a gene. The CDR3 runs 12 residues. CDR3 in amino acids: CASSLGDRGRYF. The CDR3 coding sequence is TGTGCCAGCAGTTTAGGGGACAGGGGAAGGTACTTC.

Written as DNA, the CDR3 is TGTGCCATCAGTGAGAGGCGGGGTGGAAACACCATATATTTT. It encodes CAISERRGGNTIYF. The V call is TRBV10-3, the J call TRBJ1-3; D unclear. The CDR3 has 14 amino acids. Germline values: CDR1 ENHRY, CDR2 SYGVKD. The V end lost 2 bases, the J end lost 3 bases, and 8 bases lay between the germline ends.